These T cell receptor beta chains were read from a single sample in a study of T cells in Graves' hyperthyroidism and ophthalmopathy. TCRdb re-called the multiplex PCR reads through MiXCR, storing one row per CDR3 protein. The table lists about 520,000 distinct CDR3 sequences, roughly a quarter of them singletons, with around 11% in the top ten. The sequenced material came from blood. Receptor source: a woman aged 30 to 39 with Graves' ophthalmopathy. Both conserved end residues are part of each CDR3. Fields, in order: V gene, J gene, clone size, D gene, CDR3 DNA, CDR3 protein. D genes are given only for firm matches. Size is omitted from some rows. Given values are once, few, many or a class for expanded clones.

v_gene: TRBV20-1; j_gene: TRBJ2-5; abundance: -; d_gene: TRBD2; CDR3nt: TGCAGTGCCTGGTCCGCTAGCGGGTACCAAGAGACCCAGTACTTC; CDR3aa: CSAWSASGYQETQYF
v_gene: TRBV10-3; j_gene: TRBJ2-7; abundance: many; d_gene: -; CDR3nt: TGTGCCACCTTGAGTACAGGTAGCTCCTACGAGCAGTACTTC; CDR3aa: CATLSTGSSYEQYF
v_gene: TRBV15; j_gene: TRBJ2-7; abundance: once; d_gene: TRBD1; CDR3nt: TGTGCCACCAGCACCCGACAGGGGACGTCCTACGAGCAGTACTTC; CDR3aa: CATSTRQGTSYEQYF
v_gene: TRBV6-1; j_gene: TRBJ2-5; abundance: many; d_gene: -; CDR3nt: TGTGCCAGCACTGGGGTGTCACAAGAGACCCAGTACTTC; CDR3aa: CASTGVSQETQYF
v_gene: TRBV19; j_gene: TRBJ1-1; abundance: many; d_gene: TRBD1; CDR3nt: TGTGCCAGTAGCTTATCCCGACAGGGCTCCACTGAAGCTTTCTTT; CDR3aa: CASSLSRQGSTEAFF
v_gene: TRBV20-1; j_gene: TRBJ2-4; abundance: many; d_gene: TRBD2; CDR3nt: TGCAGTGCTAGAGACCTTAGCCACTATGGGCGGGGGGAAAACATTCAGTACTTC; CDR3aa: CSARDLSHYGRGENIQYF
v_gene: TRBV9; j_gene: TRBJ1-5; abundance: -; d_gene: -; CDR3nt: TGTGCCAGCAGCGATGAGAGGGGGGGAAACCAGCCCCAGCATTTT; CDR3aa: CASSDERGGNQPQHF
v_gene: TRBV29-1; j_gene: TRBJ2-5; abundance: many; d_gene: TRBD2; CDR3nt: TGCAGCGTCTCAGCGGGGGTTCAAGAGACCCAGTACTTC; CDR3aa: CSVSAGVQETQYF
v_gene: TRBV29-1; j_gene: TRBJ1-2; abundance: many; d_gene: -; CDR3nt: TGCAGCGCCAAAGGGGGGGCGCACGGCTACACCTTC; CDR3aa: CSAKGGAHGYTF
v_gene: TRBV12-3/TRBV12-4; j_gene: TRBJ2-4; abundance: -; d_gene: TRBD2; CDR3nt: TGTGCCAGCAGTTTCGGCGCTAGCGGGGGTCAAAACATTCAGTACTTC; CDR3aa: CASSFGASGGQNIQYF
v_gene: TRBV5-1; j_gene: TRBJ1-5; abundance: once; d_gene: -; CDR3nt: TGCGCCAGCAAACAGGATTTTTATAGCAATCAGCCCCAGCATTTT; CDR3aa: CASKQDFYSNQPQHF
v_gene: TRBV11-2; j_gene: TRBJ2-7; abundance: -; d_gene: -; CDR3nt: TGTGCCAGCAGCTTAGCAGGGCTCGAGCAGTACTTC; CDR3aa: CASSLAGLEQYF
v_gene: TRBV4-1; j_gene: TRBJ1-2; abundance: few; d_gene: -; CDR3nt: TGCGCCAGCAGCCAAGTTACAGGGTTCTCGGGCTACACCTTC; CDR3aa: CASSQVTGFSGYTF
v_gene: TRBV19; j_gene: TRBJ1-2; abundance: once; d_gene: TRBD1; CDR3nt: TGTGCCAGCCGCCGGGACAGGGTTGGTTGGGGCTACACCTTC; CDR3aa: CASRRDRVGWGYTF
v_gene: TRBV7-2; j_gene: TRBJ2-7; abundance: few; d_gene: -; CDR3nt: TGTGCCAGCAGCTCGGACACCACCTACGAGCAGTACTTC; CDR3aa: CASSSDTTYEQYF
v_gene: TRBV6-5; j_gene: TRBJ1-1; abundance: few; d_gene: -; CDR3nt: TGTGCCAGCAGCTTAGACGGGGGATTGGAAGCTTTCTTT; CDR3aa: CASSLDGGLEAFF
v_gene: TRBV28; j_gene: TRBJ2-7; abundance: many; d_gene: -; CDR3nt: TGTGCCAGCAGTTTAACCAGATGGCAGGGCGGCTACGAGCAGTACTTC; CDR3aa: CASSLTRWQGGYEQYF
v_gene: TRBV20-1; j_gene: TRBJ1-5; abundance: many; d_gene: -; CDR3nt: TGCAGTGCTAGGAGTTTCAATCAGCCCCAGCATTTT; CDR3aa: CSARSFNQPQHF
v_gene: TRBV7-2; j_gene: TRBJ2-7; abundance: many; d_gene: -; CDR3nt: TGTGCCAGCAGCGATTACCTGAGCTCCTACGAGCAGTACTTC; CDR3aa: CASSDYLSSYEQYF
v_gene: TRBV9; j_gene: TRBJ2-2; abundance: -; d_gene: TRBD2; CDR3nt: TGTGCCAGCAGCGCTGGGACTAGCGGGCACACCGGGGAGCTGTTTTTT; CDR3aa: CASSAGTSGHTGELFF
v_gene: TRBV19; j_gene: TRBJ1-1; abundance: -; d_gene: TRBD1; CDR3nt: TGTGCCAGTTCTGGACAGGCGAGCACTGAAGCTTTCTTT; CDR3aa: CASSGQASTEAFF
v_gene: TRBV28; j_gene: TRBJ2-7; abundance: many; d_gene: -; CDR3nt: TGTGCCAGCAGCCCCGGACAGCCTCCTAACTACGAGCAGTACTTC; CDR3aa: CASSPGQPPNYEQYF
v_gene: TRBV30; j_gene: TRBJ1-2; abundance: many; d_gene: -; CDR3nt: TGTGCCTGGAGTGTACGGGTTAGAGGATGGAATGGTGTCTACACCTTC; CDR3aa: CAWSVRVRGWNGVYTF
v_gene: TRBV6-2/TRBV6-3; j_gene: TRBJ1-5; abundance: -; d_gene: -; CDR3nt: TGTGCCAGCAGTTACTCGAATGCAGGGAGGAATCAGCCCCAGCATTTT; CDR3aa: CASSYSNAGRNQPQHF
v_gene: TRBV27; j_gene: TRBJ2-7; abundance: many; d_gene: -; CDR3nt: TGTGCCAGCAGCTCCATTAGGGCGGGCCATGAGTACTTC; CDR3aa: CASSSIRAGHEYF
v_gene: TRBV5-1; j_gene: TRBJ1-3; abundance: many; d_gene: -; CDR3nt: TGCGCCAGCAGCTTGGGACCGGGAAACACCATATATTTT; CDR3aa: CASSLGPGNTIYF
v_gene: TRBV6-5; j_gene: TRBJ1-2; abundance: -; d_gene: -; CDR3nt: TGTGCCAGCAGTTACCTGCAGACCTATGGCTACACCTTC; CDR3aa: CASSYLQTYGYTF
v_gene: TRBV25-1; j_gene: TRBJ1-5; abundance: many; d_gene: -; CDR3nt: TGTGCCAGCAGTGATGCCCGGGGGACCGATCAGCCCCAGCATTTT; CDR3aa: CASSDARGTDQPQHF
v_gene: TRBV6-5; j_gene: TRBJ1-5; abundance: many; d_gene: -; CDR3nt: TGTGCCAGCAGTTTCCTCTTGTGGGGGCGTCAGCCCCAGCATTTT; CDR3aa: CASSFLLWGRQPQHF
v_gene: TRBV19; j_gene: TRBJ1-1; abundance: few; d_gene: -; CDR3nt: TGTGCCAGTAGTATGGTAGACAGAAACACTGAAGCTTTCTTT; CDR3aa: CASSMVDRNTEAFF
v_gene: TRBV11-1; j_gene: TRBJ1-2; abundance: many; d_gene: -; CDR3nt: TGTGCCAGCAGCATAATGCCCGGCAGGCCCAACTATGGCTACACCTTC; CDR3aa: CASSIMPGRPNYGYTF
v_gene: TRBV12-3/TRBV12-4; j_gene: TRBJ1-1; abundance: few; d_gene: TRBD1; CDR3nt: TGTGCCAGCAGCCCGACAGGGGCGCTCGGAGGAGCTGAAGCTTTCTTT; CDR3aa: CASSPTGALGGAEAFF
v_gene: TRBV20-1; j_gene: TRBJ1-5; abundance: -; d_gene: -; CDR3nt: TGCAGTGCTAGAGGTCCGGGGGCGAATCAGCCCCAGCATTTT; CDR3aa: CSARGPGANQPQHF
v_gene: TRBV28; j_gene: TRBJ2-7; abundance: -; d_gene: -; CDR3nt: TGTGCCAGCAGCTCCTGGGTTTCCCTATACGAGCAGTACTTC; CDR3aa: CASSSWVSLYEQYF
v_gene: TRBV7-9; j_gene: TRBJ2-2; abundance: few; d_gene: -; CDR3nt: TGTGCCAGCAACCCAGGGAGGACCGGGGAGCTGTTTTTT; CDR3aa: CASNPGRTGELFF
v_gene: TRBV7-2; j_gene: TRBJ1-2; abundance: few; d_gene: TRBD1; CDR3nt: TGTGCCAGCAGCTTACTTGGACAGGGTGCCTATGGCTACACCTTC; CDR3aa: CASSLLGQGAYGYTF
v_gene: TRBV27; j_gene: TRBJ2-5; abundance: -; d_gene: TRBD2; CDR3nt: TGTGCCAGCAGCAACCTAGCGGGGGGGCTAGAGACCCAGTACTTC; CDR3aa: CASSNLAGGLETQYF
v_gene: TRBV20-1; j_gene: TRBJ1-2; abundance: many; d_gene: -; CDR3nt: TGCAGTGCTAGGGGTAACACAGTTAACTATGGCTACACCTTC; CDR3aa: CSARGNTVNYGYTF
v_gene: TRBV5-1; j_gene: TRBJ2-5; abundance: few; d_gene: TRBD1; CDR3nt: TGCGCCAGCAGCTGGGCCGGGACAGGGGGCCAAGAGACCCAGTACTTC; CDR3aa: CASSWAGTGGQETQYF
v_gene: TRBV7-9; j_gene: TRBJ2-7; abundance: many; d_gene: TRBD1; CDR3nt: TGTGCCAGCAGCTCGTGGACAGGGGTGTCTGACGAGCAGTACTTC; CDR3aa: CASSSWTGVSDEQYF
v_gene: TRBV7-8; j_gene: TRBJ2-2; abundance: -; d_gene: -; CDR3nt: TGTGCCAGCAGCTCTAAGCTTGGACAACCGAACACCGGGGAGCTGTTTTTT; CDR3aa: CASSSKLGQPNTGELFF
v_gene: TRBV28; j_gene: TRBJ2-7; abundance: few; d_gene: -; CDR3nt: TGTGCCAGCAGTTTATCTGGTAGCGGTGCCTACGAGCAGTACTTC; CDR3aa: CASSLSGSGAYEQYF